In this sample, the clone carrying this T cell receptor beta chain turned up a few times. The data were obtained in a study of CD8 T cells in ankylosing spondylitis. MiXCR, applied by TCRdb to the 5' RACE reads, yields one record per CDR3 protein. The data contain approximately 200,000 distinct CDR3 sequences, 10% to 15% of them singletons. CDR3 length: 16 residues. The ends lost 0 bases at V and 3 bases at J; junction bases unmatched: 3. CDR1 and CDR2 (germline): SEHNR, FQNEAQ (reference sequence). This TCR was recovered from a male donor with ankylosing spondylitis or in good health (not recorded which). The rearrangement links TRBV7-9 to TRBJ2-7; 12 nucleotides line up with TRBD2. Material for sequencing was blood, either unsorted or a sorted T cell fraction (not recorded which). The CDR3 here is CASSLAGLAGLYEQYF. CDR3 DNA sequence: TGTGCCAGCAGCTTAGCAGGACTAGCGGGACTCTACGAGCAGTACTTC.